Listed below are T cell receptor beta chains from one sample, sequenced in a study of blood T cell repertoires in COVID-19. Assay used: immunoSEQ multiplex PCR; TCRdb lists only in-frame clones, some missing. The sample shows some 200,000 clones, roughly nine tenths of them seen only once. Sequenced sample: peripheral blood. The receptors come from a man in his 70s with acute or convalescent COVID-19. Both conserved end residues are part of each CDR3. The order of the fields is clone size, J gene, CDR3 length, D gene, V gene, CDR3 protein, CDR3 DNA. D genes are given only for firm matches. Clone size appears in some rows only: once, few, many, or a class for an expanded clone.

few TRBJ1-5 16 . TRBV28 CASSSDAQGWNQPQHF TGTGCCAGCAGTTCCGATGCACAGGGATGGAATCAGCCCCAGCATTTT
. TRBJ2-2 14 . TRBV6-5 CASSSGVNTGELFF TGTGCCAGCAGCTCGGGGGTAAACACCGGGGAGCTGTTTTTT
. TRBJ1-5 17 . TRBV19 CASRTKIAGRSNQPQHF TGTGCCAGTAGGACCAAGATCGCGGGGAGAAGCAATCAGCCCCAGCATTTT
. TRBJ1-2 15 TRBD1 TRBV28 CASNVPGQGKYGYTF TGTGCCAGCAACGTCCCTGGACAGGGGAAATATGGCTACACCTTC
. TRBJ1-4 15 TRBD1 TRBV19 CASSSPGTGGEKLFF TGTGCCAGTAGCAGCCCCGGGACAGGGGGCGAAAAACTGTTTTTT
. TRBJ2-3 15 . TRBV7-3 CASSLRASDWDTQYF TGTGCCAGCAGCTTAAGGGCTAGCGATTGGGATACGCAGTATTTT
once TRBJ2-2 14 TRBD2 TRBV6-4 CASRPGLNTGELFF TGTGCCAGCAGGCCGGGACTAAACACCGGGGAGCTGTTTTTT
. TRBJ2-7 15 TRBD2 TRBV7-9 CASSFPTSGHYEQYF TGTGCCAGCAGCTTCCCTACTAGCGGGCACTACGAGCAGTACTTC
once TRBJ1-4 17 TRBD1 TRBV7-9 CASSPGQGAGTNEKLFF TGTGCCAGCAGCCCGGGACAGGGGGCAGGAACTAATGAAAAACTGTTTTTT
. TRBJ2-1 16 . TRBV5-1 CASSRGFSGSYNEQFF TGCGCCAGCAGCCGGGGGTTCAGCGGCTCCTACAATGAGCAGTTCTTC
. TRBJ2-4 16 TRBD1 TRBV28 CASQEAGTGGENIQYF TGTGCCTCTCAAGAGGCCGGGACAGGGGGCGAAAACATTCAGTACTTC
. TRBJ2-1 17 TRBD2 TRBV7-2 CASSLRGTSGSYNEQFF TGTGCCAGCAGCCTAAGAGGGACTAGCGGTTCCTACAATGAGCAGTTCTTC
once TRBJ1-2 13 . TRBV10-3 CAISEGEDYGYTF TGTGCCATCAGTGAGGGGGAGGACTATGGCTACACCTTC
once TRBJ2-7 13 TRBD1 TRBV10-3 CAIRVTGGYEQYF TGTGCCATCAGGGTGACAGGGGGTTACGAGCAGTACTTC
once TRBJ2-7 16 TRBD2 TRBV7-2 CASSLGWGTSQSEQYF TGTGCCAGCAGCTTAGGGTGGGGGACTAGCCAATCCGAGCAGTACTTC
. TRBJ2-7 14 . TRBV5-4 CASSLFGGVYEQYF TGTGCCAGCAGCTTGTTCGGTGGAGTCTACGAGCAGTACTTC
. TRBJ1-1 13 . TRBV5-1 CASSLQGTTEAFF TGCGCCAGCAGCTTGCAGGGGACCACTGAAGCTTTCTTT
. TRBJ2-7 14 . TRBV14 CASSHHGRAYEQYF TGTGCCAGCAGCCATCATGGCAGGGCCTACGAGCAGTACTTC
. TRBJ1-1 13 . TRBV5-4 CASKVGEGTEAFF TGTGCCAGCAAGGTCGGCGAGGGCACTGAAGCTTTCTTT
. TRBJ2-5 13 . TRBV6-2/TRBV6-3 CASSYSPTETQYF TGTGCCAGCAGTTACAGCCCAACGGAGACCCAGTACTTC
once TRBJ2-7 14 . TRBV27 CASRAGRGPYEQYF TGTGCCAGCAGGGCGGGAAGGGGCCCCTACGAGCAGTACTTC
. TRBJ2-6 16 . TRBV10-3 CATQARQTSGANVLTF TGTGCCACCCAAGCCCGCCAAACCTCTGGGGCCAACGTCCTGACTTTC
. TRBJ1-4 15 . TRBV24-1 CATSELQGKNEKLFF TGTGCCACCAGTGAACTACAGGGAAAGAACGAAAAACTGTTTTTT
. TRBJ2-3 13 . TRBV5-1 CASSLIGADTQYF TGCGCCAGCAGCTTGATAGGGGCAGATACGCAGTATTTT
. TRBJ1-5 15 TRBD1 TRBV28 CASSHDRGRNQPQHF TGTGCCAGCAGTCACGACAGGGGGAGAAATCAGCCCCAGCATTTT
once TRBJ2-1 16 TRBD2 TRBV11-2 CASSLVTSGAYNEQFF TGTGCCAGCAGCTTAGTTACTAGCGGGGCCTACAATGAGCAGTTCTTC
. TRBJ2-5 16 TRBD2 TRBV29-1 CSGGLAGAPRGETQYF TGCAGCGGTGGACTAGCGGGAGCACCCAGGGGGGAGACCCAGTACTTC
. TRBJ2-7 12 . TRBV6-5 CASSWGTGEQYF TGTGCCAGCAGTTGGGGAACGGGAGAGCAGTACTTC
. TRBJ2-2 20 TRBD2 TRBV4-2 CASSQDLGWGSGGRGGELFF TGTGCCAGCAGCCAAGATCTTGGGTGGGGTAGCGGGGGCCGGGGAGGGGAGCTGTTTTTT
once TRBJ1-2 12 . TRBV19 CASDSGVYGYTF TGTGCCAGTGATTCCGGGGTTTATGGCTACACCTTC
. TRBJ1-3 15 . TRBV5-1 CASSSLPGTGNTIYF TGCGCCAGCAGCTCCCTCCCAGGGACTGGAAACACCATATATTTT
. TRBJ1-2 13 . TRBV5-4 CASSLAGQGSYTF TGTGCCAGCAGCTTGGCCGGGCAGGGTAGCTACACCTTC
. TRBJ2-3 16 TRBD2 TRBV18 CASSLGTSGITDTQYF TGTGCCAGCTCACTCGGGACTAGCGGGATCACAGATACGCAGTATTTT
. TRBJ2-7 15 . TRBV5-4 CASSNRAQAVHEQYF TGTGCCAGCAGCAACCGGGCCCAAGCGGTCCACGAGCAGTACTTC
. TRBJ1-1 14 . TRBV5-4 CASSLVTSGTEAFF TGTGCCAGCAGCTTGGTTACCTCGGGTACTGAAGCTTTCTTT
. TRBJ2-1 16 TRBD1 TRBV27 CASSLIGQGATNEQFF TGTGCCAGCAGTTTAATCGGACAGGGGGCGACGAATGAGCAGTTCTTC
. TRBJ1-2 14 TRBD1 TRBV6-5 CASSTGQPQDGYTF TGTGCCAGCAGTACGGGACAGCCCCAAGATGGCTACACCTTC
few TRBJ2-7 15 TRBD2 TRBV7-2 CASSLAAGLAGEQYF TGTGCCAGCAGCTTAGCCGCCGGTCTAGCGGGCGAGCAGTACTTC
. TRBJ2-7 13 . TRBV12-3/TRBV12-4 CASSLLQNSEQYF TGTGCCAGCAGTTTACTCCAAAACAGCGAGCAGTACTTC
. TRBJ2-1 17 TRBD2 TRBV5-1 CASSLAGGLSSYNEQFF TGCGCCAGCAGCTTGGCGGGGGGGCTCAGCTCCTACAATGAGCAGTTCTTC
. TRBJ1-2 16 TRBD1 TRBV6-1 CASSARDRDPVYGYTF TGTGCCAGCAGTGCCCGGGACAGGGATCCGGTCTATGGCTACACCTTC
once TRBJ1-2 13 . TRBV28 CASSSRVTYGYTF TGTGCCAGCAGTTCCAGGGTAACCTATGGCTACACCTTC
. TRBJ2-3 18 TRBD1 TRBV3-1/TRBV3-2 CASSLQGYPGTDTDTQYF TGTGCCAGCAGTCTCCAGGGATATCCCGGGACAGACACAGATACGCAGTATTTT
. TRBJ1-2 14 . TRBV5-6 CASSLQGAPYGYTF TGTGCCAGCAGTCTACAGGGTGCCCCCTATGGCTACACCTTC
many TRBJ2-7 14 TRBD1 TRBV15 CATSREGQSYEQYF TGTGCCACCAGCAGAGAGGGACAGAGCTACGAGCAGTACTTC
. TRBJ2-3 16 TRBD2 TRBV19 CASSIPRASGTDTQYF TGTGCCAGTAGTATCCCCAGGGCTAGCGGAACAGATACGCAGTATTTT
few TRBJ2-2 15 TRBD1 TRBV29-1 CSVPGQGSLTGELFF TGCAGCGTTCCGGGACAGGGGAGTTTAACCGGGGAGCTGTTTTTT
. TRBJ2-1 18 TRBD2 TRBV7-9 CASSLALGLAGEGDEQFF TGTGCCAGCAGCTTAGCGCTCGGCCTGGCGGGAGAAGGAGATGAGCAGTTCTTC
. TRBJ2-2 14 . TRBV30 CAWSVILAVGELFF TGTGCCTGGAGTGTAATACTAGCAGTAGGGGAGCTGTTTTTT
. TRBJ1-2 14 . TRBV5-1 CASSLDSSSYGYTF TGCGCCAGCAGCTTGGACTCCTCTTCCTATGGCTACACCTTC
. TRBJ2-5 13 . TRBV7-3 CASSLASRETQYF TGTGCCAGCAGCTTAGCATCACGGGAGACCCAGTACTTC
. TRBJ2-7 16 TRBD2 TRBV11-1 CASSRLAGGPAYEQYF TGTGCCAGCAGCCGACTAGCGGGAGGGCCGGCCTACGAGCAGTACTTC
once TRBJ2-1 16 . TRBV7-2 CASSSPPGGLGNEQFF TGTGCCAGCAGCTCCCCTCCCGGGGGGCTGGGCAATGAGCAGTTCTTC
. TRBJ1-5 14 TRBD1 TRBV30 CAWKMGQGNQPQHF TGTGCCTGGAAGATGGGACAGGGTAATCAGCCCCAGCATTTT